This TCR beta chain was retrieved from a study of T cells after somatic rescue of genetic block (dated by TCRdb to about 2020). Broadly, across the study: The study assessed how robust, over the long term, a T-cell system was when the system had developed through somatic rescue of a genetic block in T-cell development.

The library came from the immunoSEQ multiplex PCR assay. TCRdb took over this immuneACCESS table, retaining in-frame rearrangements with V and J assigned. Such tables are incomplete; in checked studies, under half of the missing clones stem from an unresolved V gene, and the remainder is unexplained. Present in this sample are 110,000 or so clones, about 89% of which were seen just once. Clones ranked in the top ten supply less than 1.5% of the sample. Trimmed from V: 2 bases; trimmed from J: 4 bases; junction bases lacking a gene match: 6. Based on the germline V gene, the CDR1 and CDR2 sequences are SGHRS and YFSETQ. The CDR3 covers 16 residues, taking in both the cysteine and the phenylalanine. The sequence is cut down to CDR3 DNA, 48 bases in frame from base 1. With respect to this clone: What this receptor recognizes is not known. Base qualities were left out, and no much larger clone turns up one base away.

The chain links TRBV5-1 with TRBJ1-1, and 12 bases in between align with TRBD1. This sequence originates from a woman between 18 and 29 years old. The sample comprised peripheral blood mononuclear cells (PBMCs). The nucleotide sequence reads TGCGCCAGCAGCTTCCGGGACAGGGGGCTTGGCACTGAAGCTTTCTTT. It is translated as CASSFRDRGLGTEAFF. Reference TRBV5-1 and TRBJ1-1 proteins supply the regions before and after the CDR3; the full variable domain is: KAGVTQTPRYLIKTRGQQVTLSCSPISGHRSVSWYQQTPGQGLQFLFEYFSETQRNKGNFPGRFSGRQFSNSRSEMNVSTLELGDSALYLCASSFRDRGLGTEAFFGQGTRLTVV.